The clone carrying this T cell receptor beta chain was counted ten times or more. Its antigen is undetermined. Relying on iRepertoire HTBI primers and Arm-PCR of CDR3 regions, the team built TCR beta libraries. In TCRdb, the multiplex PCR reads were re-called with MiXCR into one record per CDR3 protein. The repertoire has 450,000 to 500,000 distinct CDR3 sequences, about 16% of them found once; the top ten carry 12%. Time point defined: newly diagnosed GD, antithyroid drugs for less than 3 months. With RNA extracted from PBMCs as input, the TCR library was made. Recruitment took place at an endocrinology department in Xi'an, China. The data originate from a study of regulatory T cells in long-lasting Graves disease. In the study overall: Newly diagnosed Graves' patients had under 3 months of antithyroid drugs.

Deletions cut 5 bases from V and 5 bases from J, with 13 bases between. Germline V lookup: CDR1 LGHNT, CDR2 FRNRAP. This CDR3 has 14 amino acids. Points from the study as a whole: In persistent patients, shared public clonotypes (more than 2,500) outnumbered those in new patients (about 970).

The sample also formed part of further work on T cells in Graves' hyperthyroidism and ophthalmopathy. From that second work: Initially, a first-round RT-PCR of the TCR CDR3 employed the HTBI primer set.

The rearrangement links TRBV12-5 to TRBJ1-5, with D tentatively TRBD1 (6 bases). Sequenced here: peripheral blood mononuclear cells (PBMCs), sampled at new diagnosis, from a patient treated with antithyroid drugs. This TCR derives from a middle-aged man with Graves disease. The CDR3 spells CASGADRMDQPQHF. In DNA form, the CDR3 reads TGTGCTAGTGGTGCCGACAGGATGGATCAGCCCCAGCATTTT.